Presented here are 29 T cell receptor beta chains from one specimen sequenced in a study of blood T cell repertoires in COVID-19. Clones were read by immunoSEQ multiplex PCR, and TCRdb kept only the in-frame ones, dropping some. The table records 65,000 to 95,000 clones, over 65% of them present only once. The sample consisted of peripheral blood. These receptors were obtained from a man in his fifties or sixties with active or convalescent COVID-19.

The V and J genes are TRBV10-1 and TRBJ2-7, with 10 bases identical to TRBD1. V trimming: 6 bases; J trimming: 6 bases; junction bases outside the gene matches: 2. The CDR3 spans 12 residues. Germline V gives CDR1 WNHNN, CDR2 SYGVQD (reference sequence). The CDR3 sequence: CASRDRGSEQYF. DNA of the CDR3: TGCGCCAGCAGGGACAGGGGGAGCGAGCAGTACTTC.

In this sample, this clone turned up a few times. V and J are TRBV2 and TRBJ2-2, with 9 nucleotides matching TRBD1. Germline trimming cut 3 bases from V and 7 bases from J; bases unmatched to any gene: 3. The V gene's germline CDR1 is SNHLY and CDR2 FYNNEI. The CDR3 consists of 14 residues. The CDR3: CASSEDRGIGELFF. In nucleotides, the CDR3 is TGTGCCAGCAGTGAGGACAGGGGTATCGGGGAGCTGTTTTTT.

The J gene is TRBJ2-5, the V gene TRBV29-1, with TRBD1 matching over 7 bases. Germline V lookup: CDR1 SQVTM, CDR2 ANQGSEA. J lost 2 bases, V lost 4 bases, and 4 bases had no gene match. The CDR3 has 13 residues. The DNA for the CDR3 is TGCAGCGTTGGAGGACAGGTTCAAGAGACCCAGTACTTC. Amino acids: CSVGGQVQETQYF. The full variable domain, with the rest looked up from reference TRBV29-1 and TRBJ2-5, is SAVISQKPSRDICQRGTSLTIQCQVDSQVTMMFWYRQQPGQSLTLIATANQGSEATYESGFVIDKFPISRPNLTFSTLTVSNMSPEDSSIYLCSVGGQVQETQYFGPGTRLLVL.

This rearrangement joins TRBV2 to TRBJ2-3, with 14 bases that match TRBD2. The CDR3 runs to 13 residues. V gave up 8 bases and J gave up 5 bases; unmatched junction bases: 0. Germline V gives CDR1 SNHLY, CDR2 FYNNEI. The CDR3 region has the DNA TGTGCCAGCGGGACTAGCGGGGGAGATACGCAGTATTTT. Protein: CASGTSGGDTQYF.

The rearrangement uses TRBV7-2 and TRBJ1-1; 8 nucleotides line up with TRBD1. This CDR3 has 14 amino acids. With 4 bases clipped from V and 9 bases from J, the junction kept 10 bases outside the gene matches. Germline lookup yields CDR1 SGHTA and CDR2 FQGNSA. The CDR3 region has the DNA TGTGCCAGCAGCTATAGCGGACAGGGAGGGAAAGCTTTCTTT. It specifies CASSYSGQGGKAFF.

The V gene is TRBV6-5, the J gene TRBJ2-5; 7 bases align to TRBD2. Germline lookup yields CDR1 MNHEY and CDR2 SVGAGI. J gave up 2 bases and V 2 bases, and 5 bases lay outside the gene matches. This CDR3 region has 15 residues. The CDR3 loop is CASSYGAGRQETQYF. The CDR3 DNA sequence: TGTGCCAGCAGTTACGGAGCGGGGCGACAAGAGACCCAGTACTTC.

The sample holds one count of this clone. The rearrangement uses TRBV28 and TRBJ1-1, with D perhaps matching TRBD1 (6 bases). This CDR3 region has 14 residues. Trimming pared 6 bases from V and 5 bases from J, leaving 16 bases between. The germline V gene encodes CDR1 MDHEN and CDR2 SYDVKM. The CDR3 coding sequence is TGTGCCAGCAGCTACCCTAGGGGGGGAACTGAAGCTTTCTTT. Its protein is CASSYPRGGTEAFF.

J is TRBJ1-5 and V is TRBV28, with 7 bases matching TRBD1. From germline, CDR1 is MDHEN and CDR2 SYDVKM. There are 15 residues in the CDR3. V was pared by 6 bases and J by 3 bases, with 8 bases of the junction left unmatched. In DNA form, the CDR3 reads TGTGCCAGCAGCCAACCGGGACAGTTCAATCAGCCCCAGCATTTT. Residues: CASSQPGQFNQPQHF.

The chain combines TRBV19 with TRBJ1-2; D call uncertain. Germline V gene sequence: CDR1 LNHDA, CDR2 SQIVND (reference sequence). Trimming stripped 4 bases from V and 8 bases from J, with 20 bases between. This CDR3 has 15 amino acids. The CDR3 loop reads CASSSGEVGRSGYTF. The CDR3 coding sequence is TGTGCCAGTAGTAGTGGAGAAGTAGGGAGGAGCGGCTACACCTTC.

V is TRBV3-1 (or the pseudogene TRBV3-2) and J is TRBJ2-5, with a tentative D call TRBD2 (6 bases). Per the germline V gene, CDR1 is LGHDT and CDR2 is YNNKEL (reference sequence). Trimming stripped 0 bases from V and 3 bases from J, with 11 bases between. The CDR3 runs to 15 residues. CDR3 nucleotides: TGTGCCAGCAGCCAAGATTTTGCGGGGAAAGAGACCCAGTACTTC. Amino acids: CASSQDFAGKETQYF.

This rearrangement joins TRBV5-5 to TRBJ1-4; D unclear. Germline lookup yields CDR1 SGHKS and CDR2 YYEKEE (reference sequence). The ends were cut back, 4 bases at V and 3 bases at J, with 19 bases in the middle. CDR3 size: 17 residues. The chain's CDR3 is CASSPRGETEPNEKLFF. The CDR3 nucleotides read TGTGCCAGCAGCCCTCGTGGGGAGACGGAACCTAATGAAAAACTGTTTTTT.

This clone occurred a few times. The chain has TRBV19 and TRBJ2-2; D unresolved. This CDR3 has 14 amino acids. Germline-derived CDR1 and CDR2 are LNHDA and SQIVND (reference sequence). Trimming removed 3 bases from V and 4 bases from J, with 9 bases in between. The CDR3 reads CASSMVGGTGELFF. The DNA for the CDR3 is TGTGCCAGTAGTATGGTAGGCGGCACCGGGGAGCTGTTTTTT. The complete variable domain, with remaining parts taken from reference TRBV19 and TRBJ2-2, reads DGGITQSPKYLFRKEGQNVTLSCEQNLNHDAMYWYRQDPGQGLRLIYYSQIVNDFQKGDIAEGYSVSREKKESFPLTVTSAQKNPTAFYLCASSMVGGTGELFFGEGSRLTVL.

This clone showed up just once. V usage is TRBV5-4 and J usage is TRBJ2-5; D may be TRBD2 (5 bases). The V gene lost 0 bases and the J gene lost 5 bases, with 11 bases spanning the gap. The CDR3 length is 14 residues. Germline lookup yields CDR1 SGHNT and CDR2 YYREEE (reference sequence). This CDR3 is CASSLAQRGETQYF. DNA of the CDR3: TGTGCCAGCAGCTTGGCACAGAGAGGGGAGACCCAGTACTTC. Full variable domain (missing parts from reference TRBV5-4 and TRBJ2-5): ETGVTQSPTHLIKTRGQQVTLRCSSQSGHNTVSWYQQALGQGPQFIFQYYREEENGRGNFPPRFSGLQFPNYSSELNVNALELDDSALYLCASSLAQRGETQYFGPGTRLLVL.

The chain has TRBV3-1 (or the pseudogene TRBV3-2) and TRBJ2-1; D call uncertain. The V end lost 1 base, the J end lost 12 bases, and 19 bases lay between the germline ends. Germline V lookup: CDR1 LGHDT, CDR2 YNNKEL (reference sequence). This CDR3 is 15 amino acids long. CDR3 residues: CASSQGPQARSGQFF. The CDR3 nucleotides are TGTGCCAGCAGCCAAGGTCCTCAAGCGAGATCTGGGCAGTTCTTC.

A few counts support this clone. This rearrangement joins TRBV25-1 to TRBJ1-5, with 9 nucleotides matching TRBD1. This CDR3 region has 15 residues. The V gene end was trimmed by 2 bases and the J gene end by 3 bases; junction bases not matched to a gene: 2. Per the germline V gene, CDR1 is MGHDK and CDR2 is SYGVNS. The CDR3 DNA sequence: TGTGCCAGCAGTGAAGGACAGGGGAACAATCAGCCCCAGCATTTT. This codes for CASSEGQGNNQPQHF. Full variable domain (rest looked up from reference TRBV25-1 and TRBJ1-5): EADIYQTPRYLVIGTGKKITLECSQTMGHDKMYWYQQDPGMELHLIHYSYGVNSTEKGDLSSESTVSRIRTEHFPLTLESARPSHTSQYLCASSEGQGNNQPQHFGDGTRLSIL.

V usage is TRBV29-1 and J usage is TRBJ1-5; TRBD1 matches 9 bases. Germline CDR1 SQVTM, CDR2 ANQGSEA. J gave up 4 bases and V 4 bases, and 5 bases lay outside the gene matches. The CDR3 length is 14 residues. The CDR3 here is CSVGTGGVNQPQHF. The DNA of the CDR3 is TGCAGCGTTGGAACAGGGGGCGTAAATCAGCCCCAGCATTTT.

The chain employs TRBV5-1 and TRBJ2-7, with D maybe TRBD2 (5 bases). The CDR3 extends over 14 amino acids. CDR1 and CDR2 from the germline V gene are SGHRS and YFSETQ. V was cut by 0 bases and J by 3 bases, with 10 bases left in between. Written as DNA, the CDR3 is TGCGCCAGCAGCTTGGAAGCGGCCGGCTACGAGCAGTACTTC. This encodes CASSLEAAGYEQYF.

V usage is TRBV5-1 and J usage is TRBJ1-1, with D unresolved. The germline V and J ends were trimmed by 5 bases and 0 bases, with 5 bases remaining between them. The germline CDR1 and CDR2 sequences are SGHRS and YFSETQ. The CDR3 runs 12 residues. The CDR3 DNA reads as TGCGCCAGCAGGCGGGTGAACACTGAAGCTTTCTTT. It yields the protein CASRRVNTEAFF.

V gene TRBV6-4 combines with J gene TRBJ2-1; the match to TRBD1 covers 7 bases. V dropped 5 bases and J dropped 0; count of bases not matched to a gene: 13. In germline, CDR1 is MRHNA, CDR2 SNTAGT. The CDR3 runs 18 residues. The CDR3 sequence: CASSRGVGGESSYNEQFF. Written as DNA, the CDR3 is TGTGCCAGCAGTCGGGGCGTAGGGGGCGAAAGCTCCTACAATGAGCAGTTCTTC.

The rearrangement uses TRBV2 and TRBJ1-1; TRBD1 matches at 7 bases. The germline gives CDR1 SNHLY, CDR2 FYNNEI. The trim removed 7 bases at V and 0 bases at J, leaving 2 bases unmatched. This CDR3 comprises 13 residues. As DNA, the CDR3 is TGTGCCAGCAACCAGGGGGTGAACACTGAAGCTTTCTTT. Its protein is CASNQGVNTEAFF.

The chain carries TRBV30 and TRBJ1-4, with D unresolved. Per germline, CDR1 GTSNPN and CDR2 SVGIG (reference sequence). The CDR3 loop spans 12 amino acids. The V end was cut by 0 bases, the J end by 8 bases, with 7 bases between. CDR3 nucleotide sequence: TGTGCCTGGAGTGTTTTGGGCGAAAAACTGTTTTTT. It specifies CAWSVLGEKLFF.

The chain links TRBV5-4 to TRBJ2-5, with 7 bases matching TRBD1. With 3 bases clipped from V and 5 bases from J, the junction kept 7 bases outside the gene matches. Germline CDR1 and CDR2: SGHNT and YYREEE (reference sequence). The CDR3 has 14 amino acids. The CDR3 spells CASSSKQGWETQYF. The CDR3 DNA follows: TGTGCCAGCAGCTCGAAACAGGGGTGGGAGACCCAGTACTTC. The variable domain in full, with the rest retrieved from reference TRBV5-4 and TRBJ2-5, is ETGVTQSPTHLIKTRGQQVTLRCSSQSGHNTVSWYQQALGQGPQFIFQYYREEENGRGNFPPRFSGLQFPNYSSELNVNALELDDSALYLCASSSKQGWETQYFGPGTRLLVL.

V usage is TRBV6-2 or TRBV6-3 and J usage is TRBJ2-1, with D possibly matching TRBD2 (6 bases). CDR3 length: 15 amino acids. V lost 2 bases and J 0 bases, leaving 8 bases between the germline ends. Germline V gene lookup returns CDR1 MNHEY and CDR2 SVGEGT. The CDR3 sequence is CASSYGGSSYNEQFF. CDR3 DNA: TGTGCCAGCAGTTACGGGGGGAGCTCCTACAATGAGCAGTTCTTC.

This clone was seen a handful of times. V gene TRBV5-1 combines with J gene TRBJ1-6, with 11 bases fitting TRBD1. The CDR3 runs to 16 residues. Germline V gene lookup returns CDR1 SGHRS and CDR2 YFSETQ. V shed 6 bases, J shed 7 bases, and the junction held 9 bases outside the gene matches. DNA of the CDR3: TGCGCCAGCAACTACGGACAGGGGGCTTCGAATTCACCCCTCCACTTT. Its protein product is CASNYGQGASNSPLHF.

The rearrangement joins TRBV19 to TRBJ1-4; no clear D gene. This CDR3 is built from 10 residues. Trimming took off 11 bases at V and 4 bases at J, with 5 bases between the two ends. From germline, CDR1 is LNHDA and CDR2 SQIVND (reference sequence). The CDR3 here is CAAGNEKLFF. The CDR3 DNA reads TGTGCCGCGGGTAATGAAAAACTGTTTTTT. The complete variable domain, with remaining parts taken from reference TRBV19 and TRBJ1-4, reads DGGITQSPKYLFRKEGQNVTLSCEQNLNHDAMYWYRQDPGQGLRLIYYSQIVNDFQKGDIAEGYSVSREKKESFPLTVTSAQKNPTAFYLCAAGNEKLFFGSGTQLSVL.

This chain connects TRBV6-2 or TRBV6-3 to TRBJ2-3; D is perhaps TRBD2 (6 bases). V was shortened by 5 bases and J by 4 bases, with 13 bases between the two germline ends. The CDR3 is 14 residues long. The germline CDR1 and CDR2 sequences are MNHEY and SVGEGT. CDR3 nucleotide sequence: TGTGCCAGCAGTGTCCGACTAGGGGCAGATACGCAGTATTTT. Its translation: CASSVRLGADTQYF.

This clone was counted only a few times. The chain carries TRBV29-1 and TRBJ2-1; 13 positions match TRBD2. The CDR3 runs 15 residues. With V trimmed by 8 bases and J by 4 bases, 8 bases remained unmatched. CDR1 and CDR2 (germline): SQVTM, ANQGSEA. CDR3 nucleotide sequence: TGCAGCTCTACCAGACTAGCGGGGGGATACAATGAGCAGTTCTTC. Protein product: CSSTRLAGGYNEQFF.

The chain links TRBV27 to TRBJ2-2, with D unclear. The germline V gene has CDR1 MNHEY and CDR2 SMNVEV (reference sequence). V dropped 0 bases and J dropped 11 bases, with 10 bases sitting between them. The CDR3 spans 13 residues. This chain's CDR3 is CASSLSPRTELFF. In nucleotides, the CDR3 is TGTGCCAGCAGTTTATCCCCTCGCACTGAGCTGTTTTTT.

This clone was detected only once. This chain links TRBV29-1 with TRBJ2-5, with 7 bases matching TRBD1. Germline lookup yields CDR1 SQVTM and CDR2 ANQGSEA. V lost 3 bases, J lost 5 bases, and 6 bases stayed unmatched. The CDR3 loop spans 13 amino acids. As DNA, the CDR3 is TGCAGCGTTGAGAGGGGGCGAACGGAGACCCAGTACTTC. Protein: CSVERGRTETQYF.